This T cell receptor (beta chain) was profiled in a study of a mutant IDH1 vaccine in newly diagnosed glioma. As for the study in general: The patients were given eight vaccinations, one each in weeks 1, 3, 5, 7, 11, 15, 19 and 23.

Time point given: week 5, during vaccination. Every vaccination contained 300 ug of the mutant IDH1 20-mer peptide and was paired with topical imiquimod. The repertoire was sequenced with immunoSEQ multiplex PCR; TCRdb's copy has only in-frame clones and lacks some. Here the sample spans some 51,000 clones, 78% being singletons. In its sample, this clone was seen once. The antigen remains undetermined. The TCR originated in a man aged 50 to 60 with glioma. The input for sequencing was PBMCs, taken from a glioma patient whose treatment included an IDH1 peptide vaccine.

In DNA, the CDR3 is TGTGCCAGCGGACCCCGTGGAAATAGCAATCAGCCCCAGCATTTT. Its translation is CASGPRGNSNQPQHF. The chain couples TRBV27 to TRBJ1-5; D is unclear. This CDR3 is 15 amino acids long. V lost 8 bases and J lost 0, with 14 bases in between. From germline, CDR1 is MNHEY and CDR2 SMNVEV (reference sequence).